This TCR beta chain was profiled in a study of T cell changes during pregnancy in multiple sclerosis. The CDR3 is 13 amino acids. V lost 7 bases to trimming and J lost 7 bases, with 17 bases between them. The germline V gene has CDR1 MNHNS and CDR2 SASEGT. Produced via immunoSEQ multiplex PCR; TCRdb's table is partial and in-frame only. The table records around 78,000 clones, roughly 91% of them present only once. The sequencing used peripheral blood, collected in the third trimester of pregnancy. This sequence was found in a female donor in good health, enrolled as a control in a pregnancy study. The rearrangement links TRBV6-1 to TRBJ2-7; TRBD1 is a possible D gene (6 bases). CDR3 DNA sequence: TGTGCCAGCATACCACAGGGCCGTGGGGAGCAGTACTTC. This codes for CASIPQGRGEQYF.